Following are 3 T cell receptor beta chains from one sample sequenced in a study of shared clonotypes between healthy human individuals. Data came from immunoSEQ multiplex PCR; TCRdb stores just in-frame clones and leaves some out. This table has some 2.3 million clones, 93% appearing once. The material sequenced was naive CD4+ T cells from PBMCs. Subset here: CD45RA+ positively selected. The source is a young man in good health. Some clones in this sample may be carry-over from other donors' samples.

Comment on this clone: This CDR3 is also generated by other DNA sequences in the sample. The rearrangement links TRBV7-6 to TRBJ2-1, with TRBD2 matching 8 bases. The CDR3 has 16 residues. V shed 5 bases and J 0 bases; nucleotides not matched to a gene: 6. Germline lookup yields CDR1 SGHVS and CDR2 FNYEAQ. CDR3 DNA sequence: TGTGCCAGCAGCCTAGGACTAGCTAACTCCTACAATGAGCAGTTCTTC. This codes for CASSLGLANSYNEQFF.

V is TRBV7-3 and J is TRBJ2-6; TRBD2 agrees at 7 bases. Trimming removed 1 base from V and 1 base from J; junction bases left unmatched: 4. Germline lookup yields CDR1 SGHTA and CDR2 FQGTGA. There are 17 residues in the CDR3. The CDR3 loop reads CASSLMGGASGANVLTF. The CDR3 DNA follows: TGTGCCAGCAGCTTAATGGGAGGGGCATCTGGGGCCAACGTCCTGACTTTC.

The V and J genes are TRBV9 and TRBJ2-1, with TRBD1 matching over 10 bases. This CDR3 comprises 15 residues. V trimming: 4 bases; J trimming: 7 bases; junction bases outside the gene matches: 8. Germline-derived CDR1 and CDR2 are SGDLS and YYNGEE. The CDR3 nucleotides are TGTGCCAGCAGCCCTACGACGGACAGGGGGAATGAGCAGTTCTTC. This translates into CASSPTTDRGNEQFF.